What follows are 29 T cell receptor beta chains derived from one specimen sequenced in a study of cytomegalovirus exposure and HLA in healthy donors. The PCR employed 60 Vbeta primers together with 13 Jbeta primers. Sequencing was performed with immunoSEQ multiplex PCR; in TCRdb, only in-frame clones are kept and a portion is missing. The repertoire holds 200,000 or so clones, with approximately 80% as singletons. Sample: PBMCs. The receptors were gathered from a boy aged 2 to 9 in good health and CMV-seronegative.

This clone was detected only a few times. This chain joins TRBV6-5 and TRBJ1-5, with TRBD1 matching 9 bases. CDR3 length: 15 amino acids. V gave up 4 bases and J gave up 6 bases; unmatched junction bases: 7. Looked up from germline, CDR1 is MNHEY and CDR2 is SVGAGI. In DNA form, the CDR3 reads TGTGCCAGCAGTTCCGCCGGGACAGGGACTCAGCCCCAGCATTTT. It translates to CASSSAGTGTQPQHF.

This clone was observed a handful of times. The gene calls are TRBV18 and TRBJ1-1, with 9 bases lining up with TRBD1. V lost 2 bases to trimming and J lost 5 bases; unmatched junction nucleotides: 6. Germline CDR1 KGHSH, CDR2 LQKENI. The CDR3 totals 15 residues. The CDR3 bases are TGTGCCAGCTCACCATTTTCCGGGACAGGGACTGAAGCTTTCTTT. It specifies CASSPFSGTGTEAFF.

The chain employs TRBV29-1 and TRBJ1-2; D remains unclear. This CDR3 contains 11 residues. Germline loops: CDR1 SQVTM, CDR2 ANQGSEA. V lost 4 bases, J lost 4 bases, and 7 bases lay in between. The CDR3 nucleotides read TGCAGCGTTGGAGGGTTCTATGGCTACACCTTC. The encoded protein is CSVGGFYGYTF.

This chain uses TRBV7-9 with TRBJ1-1; no clear D. Per germline, CDR1 SEHNR and CDR2 FQNEAQ (reference sequence). This CDR3 contains 14 residues. Trimming removed 6 bases from V and 0 bases from J, with 11 bases in between. CDR3 amino acids: CASRSPQVNTEAFF. The CDR3 DNA reads TGTGCCAGCAGATCCCCTCAGGTGAACACTGAAGCTTTCTTT.

This sequence joins TRBV19 and TRBJ2-2; D gene ambiguous. Germline V CDR1 and CDR2: LNHDA, SQIVND (reference sequence). V lost 1 base and J lost 2, with 5 bases in between. The CDR3 length is 14 residues. This CDR3 is CASSIVGNTGELFF. In nucleotides, the CDR3 is TGTGCCAGTAGTATAGTTGGCAACACCGGGGAGCTGTTTTTT.

This clone has only one observation. In DNA form, the CDR3 reads TGTGCCAGCAGCCTCGAGATTTCAAATTCACCCCTCCACTTT. This codes for CASSLEISNSPLHF. The chain has TRBV7-9 and TRBJ1-6; D not resolved. Germline CDR1 reads SEHNR; CDR2 reads FQNEAQ (reference sequence). Trimming took 5 bases from V and 7 from J, leaving 12 bases between them. The length of the CDR3 is 14 residues.

The V gene is TRBV27, the J gene TRBJ1-5, with TRBD1 as a possible D gene (6 bases). The CDR3 totals 12 residues. Per the germline V gene, CDR1 is MNHEY and CDR2 is SMNVEV (reference sequence). V dropped 5 bases and J dropped 7 bases, with 9 bases sitting between them. CDR3 nucleotides: TGTGCCAGCAGTCGAGGGGGACAGCCCCAGCATTTT. Translation: CASSRGGQPQHF.

The rearrangement uses TRBV19 and TRBJ1-2; 7 bases match TRBD1. V lost 8 bases and J lost 4; bases outside the gene matches: 13. The CDR3 runs to 15 residues. Germline V lookup: CDR1 LNHDA, CDR2 SQIVND (reference sequence). CDR3 coding DNA: TGTGCCAGTGGTTCAGGGGGGACCGTTGGCTATGGCTACACCTTC. Its translation: CASGSGGTVGYGYTF.

This clone was seen once. The chain links TRBV7-2 to TRBJ1-2; D not resolved. Germline V CDR1 and CDR2: SGHTA, FQGNSA. Trimming pared 5 bases from V and 4 bases from J, leaving 14 bases between. This CDR3 spans 14 amino acids. CDR3 sequence (DNA): TGTGCCAGCAGCCCCGCGGGAGACTCCTATGGCTACACCTTC. Translated: CASSPAGDSYGYTF.

This chain links TRBV4-3 with TRBJ2-4; a weak D match, TRBD2 (5 bases). V was trimmed by 1 base and J by 0 bases, leaving 13 bases between them. The CDR3 has 17 amino acids. Germline V gene data show CDR1 as LGHNA and CDR2 as YSLEER. CDR3 DNA: TGCGCCAGCAGCCAAGTAGTAGGGAGCTTAGCCAAAAACATTCAGTACTTC. It codes for CASSQVVGSLAKNIQYF.

The rearrangement uses TRBV29-1 and TRBJ2-2; no clear D. CDR3 length: 15 residues. Germline V gene lookup returns CDR1 SQVTM and CDR2 ANQGSEA. V was cut by 7 bases and J by 0 bases, with 15 bases left in between. The DNA for the CDR3 is TGCAGCGCCCGCCGATCGATAGCGAACACCGGGGAGCTGTTTTTT. It codes for CSARRSIANTGELFF.

The rearrangement joins TRBV5-1 to TRBJ2-4; 7 bases line up with TRBD1. The junction had 4 bases not matched to a gene; V was cut back by 2 bases and J by 8 bases. This CDR3 region has 13 residues. CDR1 and CDR2 (germline): SGHRS, YFSETQ. CDR3 region: CASSFEGADIQYF. CDR3 coding DNA: TGCGCCAGCAGCTTCGAGGGGGCGGACATTCAGTACTTC.

The V call is TRBV9, the J call TRBJ1-1; perhaps TRBD1 as D (5 bases). CDR3 length: 15 residues. The V and J ends lost 0 bases and 1 base respectively, with 10 bases between them. Germline V CDR1 and CDR2: SGDLS, YYNGEE. CDR3: CASSVVQGSNTEAFF. CDR3 bases: TGTGCCAGCAGCGTAGTGCAGGGCTCGAACACTGAAGCTTTCTTT.

The rearrangement links TRBV6-8 to TRBJ2-3; D might be TRBD1 (6 bases). Per germline, CDR1 MNHGY and CDR2 SAAAGT. The CDR3 is made up of 21 amino acids. The V end lost 6 bases, the J end lost 1 base, and 32 bases lay between the germline ends. The CDR3 DNA is TGTGCCAGCAGCCTGAAATCAGGGGATTTGCCCTTTGGGCACCGCACAGATACGCAGTATTTT. It is translated as CASSLKSGDLPFGHRTDTQYF.

This clone was observed a single time. The rearrangement links TRBV9 to TRBJ2-1; 7 nucleotides align to TRBD1. J gave up 13 bases and V 0 bases, and 7 bases lay outside the gene matches. The CDR3 loop spans 13 amino acids. The V gene's germline CDR1 is SGDLS and CDR2 YYNGEE. The CDR3 loop reads CASSVDQTGIQFF. The DNA for the CDR3 is TGTGCCAGCAGCGTAGACCAGACAGGGATTCAGTTCTTC.

J is TRBJ1-1 and V is TRBV5-4; D remains unclear. Germline V gene sequence: CDR1 SGHNT, CDR2 YYREEE (reference sequence). The CDR3 runs to 15 residues. Trimming cost V 4 bases and J 4 bases, with 17 bases left between them. The CDR3 region is CASSLRTRAGTEAFF. For the CDR3, the DNA is TGTGCCAGCAGCCTGCGCACTAGGGCAGGCACTGAAGCTTTCTTT.

The genes are TRBV19 and TRBJ1-2; TRBD1 matches at 9 bases. The CDR3 consists of 17 residues. The germline CDR1 and CDR2 sequences are LNHDA and SQIVND (reference sequence). Trimming at V came to 5 bases and at J to 1 base, leaving 11 bases not matched to a gene. The CDR3 is CASSPTGTGLDNYGYTF. The CDR3, as DNA: TGTGCCAGTAGTCCTACAGGGACAGGGTTGGATAACTATGGCTACACCTTC. Supplemented by reference TRBV19 and TRBJ1-2, the full variable domain reads DGGITQSPKYLFRKEGQNVTLSCEQNLNHDAMYWYRQDPGQGLRLIYYSQIVNDFQKGDIAEGYSVSREKKESFPLTVTSAQKNPTAFYLCASSPTGTGLDNYGYTFGSGTRLTVV.

This chain joins TRBV9 and TRBJ2-7, with D perhaps TRBD2 (7 bases). The V gene lost 4 bases and the J gene lost 7 bases, with 15 bases spanning the gap. The germline gives CDR1 SGDLS, CDR2 YYNGEE. CDR3 length equals 13 residues. The chain's CDR3 is CASSRGAHQEQYF. The CDR3 nucleotides are TGTGCCAGCAGCCGGGGGGCCCATCAAGAGCAGTACTTC.

This chain uses TRBV7-3 with TRBJ2-6, with TRBD1 matching 7 bases. The junction had 6 bases not matched to a gene; V was cut back by 4 bases and J by 0 bases. Germline CDR1 and CDR2: SGHTA and FQGTGA. The CDR3 consists of 17 residues. The CDR3 coding sequence is TGTGCCAGCAGCTACAGGGGACGGAGCTCTGGGGCCAACGTCCTGACTTTC. Translating gives CASSYRGRSSGANVLTF.

The chain couples TRBV2 to TRBJ1-1; D is possibly TRBD1 (5 bases). With 6 bases removed from V and 3 bases from J, the gap between germline ends came to 11 bases. The CDR3 contains 13 residues. CDR1 SNHLY and CDR2 FYNNEI come from the germline V gene. The CDR3 loop is CASRIDSYTEAFF. The CDR3 DNA reads as TGTGCCAGCAGGATCGACAGCTACACTGAAGCTTTCTTT.

The chain carries TRBV4-3 and TRBJ2-7; D is undetermined. The length of the CDR3 is 12 residues. V was clipped by 0 bases and J by 6 bases, with 6 bases between them. CDR1 and CDR2 from the germline V gene are LGHNA and YSLEER. The CDR3 DNA follows: TGCGCCAGCAGCCAAGATCAATTCGAGCAGTACTTC. Its translation is CASSQDQFEQYF.

V gene TRBV29-1 combines with J gene TRBJ2-5; 9 nucleotides match TRBD2. CDR1 is SQVTM and CDR2 is ANQGSEA in the germline V gene. The ends lost 7 bases at V and 5 bases at J; junction bases unmatched: 8. This CDR3 is built from 13 residues. CDR3 DNA: TGCAGCGCGGACCTAGCGGGGTTGGAGACCCAGTACTTC. Protein product: CSADLAGLETQYF.

This clone is a singleton in its sample. This chain connects TRBV10-3 to TRBJ1-2, with TRBD1 identical over 9 bases. After removal of 11 bases from V and 0 bases from J, the junction contained 7 bases not matched to a gene. The CDR3 is made up of 14 amino acids. Germline V gene lookup returns CDR1 ENHRY and CDR2 SYGVKD. The CDR3 here is CASRDRETNYGYTF. CDR3 DNA sequence: TGTGCCTCACGGGACAGGGAGACTAACTATGGCTACACCTTC.

The genes are TRBV6-5 and TRBJ1-5; 7 positions match TRBD1. Germline CDR1 and CDR2: MNHEY and SVGAGI. The CDR3 loop spans 14 amino acids. Germline trimming cut 5 bases from V and 3 bases from J; bases unmatched to any gene: 4. Here the CDR3 DNA reads TGTGCCAGCAGTAGGGACAGCTTCAATCAGCCCCAGCATTTT. Amino acid sequence: CASSRDSFNQPQHF.

The chain recombines TRBV10-3 with TRBJ2-1; 9 bases are a match to TRBD1. V gave up 5 bases and J gave up 9 bases; unmatched junction bases: 5. The germline V gene has CDR1 ENHRY and CDR2 SYGVKD. The CDR3 is 13 residues long. CDR3 sequence: CAISWDREGEQFF. The CDR3 DNA sequence: TGTGCCATCAGTTGGGACAGGGAAGGTGAGCAGTTCTTC.

The genes are TRBV7-2 and TRBJ1-2; D possibly corresponds to TRBD1 (6 bases). The CDR3 has 14 residues. The germline V gene has CDR1 SGHTA and CDR2 FQGNSA. The ends were cut back, 2 bases at V and 7 bases at J, with 14 bases in the middle. The CDR3 nucleotides are TGTGCCAGCAGCTTAATTACAGGGATTGCTGGCTACACCTTC. It codes for CASSLITGIAGYTF.

CDR3 loop: CASSYSGAANSPLHF. CDR3 DNA: TGTGCCAGCAGTTACTCTGGGGCAGCTAATTCACCCCTCCACTTT. The rearrangement uses TRBV6-5 and TRBJ1-6; D is possibly TRBD1 (5 bases). The germline gives CDR1 MNHEY, CDR2 SVGAGI. This CDR3 comprises 15 residues. Trimming took 0 bases from V and 6 from J, leaving 9 bases between them.

Remarks on this clone: At one of its ends the junction is not consistent with the germline gene, which may arise from a read error. This chain links TRBV7-9 with TRBJ2-1, with no clear D. The CDR3 runs 11 residues. CDR1 SEHNR and CDR2 FQNEAQ come from the germline V gene (reference sequence). The CDR3, as DNA: TGTTCCAGCACTGCGTACAATGAGCAGTTCTTC. Amino acids: CSSTAYNEQFF.

The chain uses TRBV9 and TRBJ2-5; TRBD1 aligns across 7 bases. V shed 0 bases, J shed 5 bases, and the junction held 4 bases outside the gene matches. The CDR3 contains 14 residues. Germline CDR1 reads SGDLS; CDR2 reads YYNGEE. CDR3 in amino acids: CASSVGRGRETQYF. CDR3 DNA sequence: TGTGCCAGCAGCGTAGGAAGGGGGCGCGAGACCCAGTACTTC.